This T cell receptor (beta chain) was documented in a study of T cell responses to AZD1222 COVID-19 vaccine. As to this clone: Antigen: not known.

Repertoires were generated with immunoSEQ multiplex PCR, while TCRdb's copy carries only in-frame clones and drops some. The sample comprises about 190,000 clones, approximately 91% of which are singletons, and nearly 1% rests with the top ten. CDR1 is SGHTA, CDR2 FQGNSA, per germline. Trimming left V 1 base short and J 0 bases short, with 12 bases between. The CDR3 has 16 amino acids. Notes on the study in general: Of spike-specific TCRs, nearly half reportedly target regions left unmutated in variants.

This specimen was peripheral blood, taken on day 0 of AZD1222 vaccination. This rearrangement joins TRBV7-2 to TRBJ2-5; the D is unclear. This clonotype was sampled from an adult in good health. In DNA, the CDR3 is TGTGCCAGCAGCTTAGTTGGCGACGGCTACCAAGAGACCCAGTACTTC. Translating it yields CASSLVGDGYQETQYF.